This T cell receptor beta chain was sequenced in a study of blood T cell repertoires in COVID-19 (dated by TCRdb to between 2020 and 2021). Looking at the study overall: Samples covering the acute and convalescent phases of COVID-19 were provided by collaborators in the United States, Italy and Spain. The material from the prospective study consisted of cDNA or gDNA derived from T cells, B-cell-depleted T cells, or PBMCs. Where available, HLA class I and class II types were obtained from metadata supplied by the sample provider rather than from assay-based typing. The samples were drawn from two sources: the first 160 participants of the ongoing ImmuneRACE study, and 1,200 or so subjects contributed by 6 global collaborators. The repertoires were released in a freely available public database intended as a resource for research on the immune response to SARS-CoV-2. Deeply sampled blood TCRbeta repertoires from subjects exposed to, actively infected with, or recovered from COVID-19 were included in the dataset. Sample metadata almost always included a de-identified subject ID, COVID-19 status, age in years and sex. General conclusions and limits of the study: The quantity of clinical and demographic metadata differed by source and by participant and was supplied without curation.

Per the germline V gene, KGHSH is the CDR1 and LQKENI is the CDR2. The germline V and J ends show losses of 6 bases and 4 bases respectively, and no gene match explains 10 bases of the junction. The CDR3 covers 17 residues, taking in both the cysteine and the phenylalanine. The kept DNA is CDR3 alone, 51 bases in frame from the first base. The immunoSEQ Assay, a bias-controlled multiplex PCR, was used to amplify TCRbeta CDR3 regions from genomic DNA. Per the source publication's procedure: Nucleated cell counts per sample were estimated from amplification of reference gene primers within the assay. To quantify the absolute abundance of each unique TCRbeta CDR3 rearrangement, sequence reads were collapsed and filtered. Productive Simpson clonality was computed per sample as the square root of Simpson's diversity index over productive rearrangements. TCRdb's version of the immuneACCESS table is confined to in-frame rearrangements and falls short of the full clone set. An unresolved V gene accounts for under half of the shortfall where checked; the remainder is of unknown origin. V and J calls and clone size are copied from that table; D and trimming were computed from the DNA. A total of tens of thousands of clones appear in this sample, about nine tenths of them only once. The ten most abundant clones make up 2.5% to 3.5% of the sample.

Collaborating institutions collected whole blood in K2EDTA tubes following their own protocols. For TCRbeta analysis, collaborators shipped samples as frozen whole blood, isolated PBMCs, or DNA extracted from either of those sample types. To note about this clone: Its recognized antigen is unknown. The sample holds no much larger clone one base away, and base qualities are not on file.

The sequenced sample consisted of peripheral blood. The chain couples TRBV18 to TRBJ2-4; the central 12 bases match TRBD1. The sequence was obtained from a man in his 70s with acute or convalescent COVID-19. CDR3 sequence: CASSGQGALIGKNIQYF. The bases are TGTGCCAGCTCGGGACAGGGGGCACTTATTGGGAAAAACATTCAGTACTTC. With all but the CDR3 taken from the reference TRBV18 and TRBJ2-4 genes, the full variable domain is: NAGVMQNPRHLVRRRGQEARLRCSPMKGHSHVYWYRQLPEEGLKFMVYLQKENIIDESGMPKERFSAEFPKEGPSILRIQQVVRGDSAAYFCASSGQGALIGKNIQYFGAGTRLSVL.